The T cell receptor beta chain described here comes from a study of response to subunit inactivated influenza vaccine. Using its own MiXCR run on the RT-PCR reads, TCRdb lists one record per CDR3 protein. The sample includes about half a million distinct CDR3 sequences, about a tenth of them seen just once. This clonotype was counted a few times. As yet, its antigen is unknown. This CDR3 spans 14 amino acids. Trimming pared 3 bases from V and 3 bases from J, leaving 11 bases between. CDR1 MDHEN and CDR2 SYDVKM come from the germline V gene. Notes on the study in general: After each seasonal influenza vaccination, few new T cells are recruited, the authors suggested.

The chain carries TRBV28 and TRBJ2-5; D possibly matches TRBD1 or TRBD2 (6 bases each). The receptor comes from a man in his fifties who received an inactivated influenza vaccine. The sequencing used PBMCs from blood, collected 40 to 50 days after vaccination. As DNA, the CDR3 is TGTGCCAGCAGTTTTGTGGGGGGCGAAGAGACCCAGTACTTC. Translating gives CASSFVGGEETQYF.